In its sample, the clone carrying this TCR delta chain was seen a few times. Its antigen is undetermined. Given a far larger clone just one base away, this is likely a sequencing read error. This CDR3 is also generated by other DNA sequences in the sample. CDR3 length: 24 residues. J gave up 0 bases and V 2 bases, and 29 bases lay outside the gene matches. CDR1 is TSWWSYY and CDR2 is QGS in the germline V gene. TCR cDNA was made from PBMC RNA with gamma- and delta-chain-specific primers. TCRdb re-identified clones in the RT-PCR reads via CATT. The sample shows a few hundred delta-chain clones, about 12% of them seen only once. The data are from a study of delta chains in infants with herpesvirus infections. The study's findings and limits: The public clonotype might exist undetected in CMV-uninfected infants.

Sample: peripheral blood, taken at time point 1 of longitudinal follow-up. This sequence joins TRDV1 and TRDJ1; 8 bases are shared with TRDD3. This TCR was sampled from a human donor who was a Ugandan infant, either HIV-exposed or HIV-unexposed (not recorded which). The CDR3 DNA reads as TGTGCTCTTGGGGAATCCTACGGGAGAGGGGGTACTGGGGGTTACTCGGTGTACACCGATAAACTCATCTTT. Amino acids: CALGESYGRGGTGGYSVYTDKLIF.